The 15 T cell receptor beta chains given below trace back to one sample, sequenced in a study of CD8+CD57+ T cells in acquired aplastic anemia. For CDR3 and TCR beta VDJ profiling, genomic DNA was the template used. TCRdb fed the reads into MiXCR, producing one record per CDR3 protein. Of 150,000 to 200,000 distinct CDR3 sequences detected, roughly 64% appear once; the ten largest clones hold roughly 50%. Sample: sorted CD4+, CD8+, or CD8+CD57+ T cells (not recorded which) from PBMCs. These receptors came from a human donor with severe aplastic anemia or a healthy control (not recorded which).

The chain uses TRBV2 and TRBJ2-3; no firm D call. This CDR3 contains 15 residues. V shed 6 bases and J shed 0 bases, with 13 bases lying between them. The germline CDR1 and CDR2 sequences are SNHLY and FYNNEI. Written as DNA, the CDR3 is TGTGCCAGCAGCCAACTCAACCCTAGCACAGATACGCAGTATTTT. Its protein is CASSQLNPSTDTQYF. The entire variable domain, with the rest obtained from reference TRBV2 and TRBJ2-3, is as follows: EPEVTQTPSHQVTQMGQEVILRCVPISNHLYFYWYRQILGQKVEFLVSFYNNEISEKSEIFDDQFSVERPDGSNFTLKIRSTKLEDSAMYFCASSQLNPSTDTQYFGPGTRLTVL.

The J gene is TRBJ2-7, the V gene TRBV7-9; 9 bases align to TRBD1. V trimming: 4 bases; J trimming: 4 bases; junction bases outside the gene matches: 8. This CDR3 has 15 residues. From germline, CDR1 is SEHNR and CDR2 FQNEAQ (reference sequence). As DNA, the CDR3 is TGTGCCAGCAGCTCCACGGCGGGACAGGGTTACGAGCAGTACTTC. It is translated as CASSSTAGQGYEQYF.

CDR3 sequence (DNA): TGCGCCAGCAGTATACAACGGGAGACCCAGTACTTC. Translation: CASSIQRETQYF. V is TRBV5-1 and J is TRBJ2-5; D is uncertain. The germline CDR1 and CDR2 sequences are SGHRS and YFSETQ. The CDR3 spans 12 residues. V was pared by 5 bases and J by 5 bases, with 10 bases between. Combining the CDR3 with reference TRBV5-1 and TRBJ2-5 gives the whole variable domain KAGVTQTPRYLIKTRGQQVTLSCSPISGHRSVSWYQQTPGQGLQFLFEYFSETQRNKGNFPGRFSGRQFSNSRSEMNVSTLELGDSALYLCASSIQRETQYFGPGTRLLVL.

The chain has TRBV12-3 or TRBV12-4 and TRBJ2-7; D perhaps matches TRBD1 (5 bases). This CDR3 is built from 12 residues. The germline V and J ends were trimmed by 4 bases and 7 bases, with 11 bases remaining between them. The CDR3: CASSSYRLEQYF. CDR3 DNA: TGTGCCAGCAGTTCCTACAGGTTAGAGCAGTACTTC.

This CDR3 reads CASEARGTQYF. The CDR3, as DNA: TGTGCCAGCGAGGCCAGGGGGACCCAGTACTTC. The chain combines TRBV7-9 with TRBJ2-5; D perhaps matches TRBD1 (6 bases). Germline CDR1 is SEHNR and CDR2 is FQNEAQ (reference sequence). The CDR3 covers 11 residues. V dropped 8 bases and J dropped 7 bases, with 11 bases sitting between them.

In its sample, this clonotype was seen once. The CDR3 sequence: CASSPDTNEQFF. The CDR3 nucleotides read TGTGCCAGCAGCCCGGACACCAATGAGCAGTTCTTC. The rearrangement uses TRBV7-3 and TRBJ2-1; D perhaps matches TRBD1 (5 bases). Germline V gives CDR1 SGHTA, CDR2 FQGTGA. Trimming shortened V by 5 bases and J by 6 bases, and 8 bases separated the two germline ends. CDR3 length: 12 amino acids. Full variable domain (remainder filled in from reference TRBV7-3 and TRBJ2-1): GAGVSQTPSNKVTEKGKYVELRCDPISGHTALYWYRQSLGQGPEFLIYFQGTGAADDSGLPNDRFFAVRPEGSVSTLKIQRTERGDSAVYLCASSPDTNEQFFGPGTRLTVL.

This clonotype was counted at least ten times. This chain links TRBV11-1 with TRBJ2-5, with a tentative D call TRBD2 (6 bases). This CDR3 contains 14 residues. The germline V and J ends were trimmed by 5 bases and 5 bases, with 15 bases remaining between them. Germline V gene sequence: CDR1 SGHAT, CDR2 FQDESV (reference sequence). The CDR3 DNA reads TGTGCCAGCAGCCCTTGGCGGGACGTTGAGACCCAGTACTTC. Residues: CASSPWRDVETQYF.

The chain combines TRBV29-1 with TRBJ2-7; 10 nucleotides match TRBD1. The V gene end was trimmed by 0 bases and the J gene end by 8 bases; junction bases not matched to a gene: 10. The germline V gene has CDR1 SQVTM and CDR2 ANQGSEA. This CDR3 is 15 amino acids long. CDR3 sequence: CSVEDEGQGGLKQYF. CDR3 DNA: TGCAGCGTTGAAGATGAAGGACAGGGGGGGTTGAAGCAGTACTTC.

This clonotype was recorded many times. The chain joins TRBV9 to TRBJ2-1; no clear D gene. This CDR3 has 15 residues. CDR1 is SGDLS and CDR2 is YYNGEE in the germline V gene. Trimming took off 0 bases at V and 1 base at J, with 8 bases between the two ends. The CDR3 nucleotides are TGTGCCAGCAGCGTAGTGGTGGGGTCCTACAATGAGCAGTTCTTC. It codes for CASSVVVGSYNEQFF.

The rearrangement uses TRBV12-3 or TRBV12-4 and TRBJ2-3; a weak D match, TRBD1 (6 bases). V was shortened by 1 base and J by 10 bases, with 12 bases between the two germline ends. The CDR3 length is 13 residues. The CDR3 DNA reads TGTGCCAGCAGTTTAGATCGGACAGTGTCGCAGTATTTT. Its translation is CASSLDRTVSQYF.

V and J are TRBV2 and TRBJ2-7, with TRBD1 matching over 7 bases. J gave up 2 bases and V 10 bases, and 11 bases lay outside the gene matches. The CDR3 extends over 14 amino acids. The germline V gene encodes CDR1 SNHLY and CDR2 FYNNEI. CDR3 coding DNA: TGTGCCACCCGAAGGGGGCCACTAACCTACGAGCAGTACTTC. This encodes CATRRGPLTYEQYF.

The chain links TRBV2 to TRBJ2-3; maybe TRBD2 (5 bases). Trimming took off 7 bases at V and 10 bases at J, with 15 bases between the two ends. This CDR3 has 12 amino acids. Germline V lookup: CDR1 SNHLY, CDR2 FYNNEI. CDR3 in DNA: TGTGCCAGCAACCCGGGAAGATTGGCGCAGTATTTT. Residues: CASNPGRLAQYF.

There are many counts of this clonotype. The chain uses TRBV5-1 and TRBJ2-6; no definite D call. Trimming took off 0 bases at V and 4 bases at J, with 11 bases between the two ends. The CDR3 covers 16 residues. Germline assignment: CDR1 SGHRS and CDR2 YFSETQ. The CDR3 loop reads CASSLDWDPGANVLTF. CDR3 sequence (DNA): TGCGCCAGCAGCTTGGACTGGGATCCAGGGGCCAACGTCCTGACTTTC.

V usage is TRBV29-1 and J usage is TRBJ2-7; D might be TRBD1 or TRBD2, each matching 5 bases. Germline V gives CDR1 SQVTM, CDR2 ANQGSEA. Trimming took 4 bases from V and 2 from J, leaving 18 bases between them. The length of the CDR3 is 15 residues. The CDR3 region has the DNA TGCAGCGTTGGGGACCCAAGGACTGACGCCTACGAGCAGTACTTC. Residues: CSVGDPRTDAYEQYF.

The CDR3 is CASSVRTGLLQETQYF. CDR3 bases: TGTGCCAGCAGCGTTAGGACAGGGTTGCTCCAAGAGACCCAGTACTTC. The chain employs TRBV9 and TRBJ2-5; TRBD1 matches at 8 bases. V shed 2 bases, J shed 1 base, and the junction held 7 bases outside the gene matches. CDR3 size: 16 residues. Per germline, CDR1 SGDLS and CDR2 YYNGEE.